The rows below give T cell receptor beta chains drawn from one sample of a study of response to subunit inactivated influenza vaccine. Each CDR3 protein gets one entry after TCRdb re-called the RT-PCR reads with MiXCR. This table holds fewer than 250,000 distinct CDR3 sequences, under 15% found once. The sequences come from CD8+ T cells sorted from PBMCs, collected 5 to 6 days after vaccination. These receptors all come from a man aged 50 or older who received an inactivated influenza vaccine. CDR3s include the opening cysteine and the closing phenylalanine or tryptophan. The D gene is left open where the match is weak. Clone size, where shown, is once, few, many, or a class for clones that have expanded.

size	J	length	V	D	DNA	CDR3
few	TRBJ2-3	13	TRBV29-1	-	TGCAGCGTTGTGGGGGCCCGCACAGATACGCAGTATTTT	CSVVGARTDTQYF
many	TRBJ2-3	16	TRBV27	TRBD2	TGTGCCAGCAGCTCACTAGCGGGAGCTCACACAGATACGCAGTATTTT	CASSSLAGAHTDTQYF
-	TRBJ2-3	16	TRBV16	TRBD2	TGTGCCAGCAGCAAAACTAGCGGGACAAGCACAGATACGCAGTATTTT	CASSKTSGTSTDTQYF
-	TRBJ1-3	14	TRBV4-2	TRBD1	TGTGCCAGCAGCGGAACAGGGGCTGGAAACACCATATATTTT	CASSGTGAGNTIYF
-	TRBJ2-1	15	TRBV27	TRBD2	TGTGCCAGCAGTTTACTGGCTAGCGGTTACAATGAGCAGTTCTTC	CASSLLASGYNEQFF
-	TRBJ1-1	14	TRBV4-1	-	TGCGCCAGCAGCCAAGAAGGGGCATACACTGAAGCTTTCTTT	CASSQEGAYTEAFF
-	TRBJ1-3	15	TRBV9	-	TGTGCCAGCAGCGGCCCCCGGGACAAGCCCAACACCATATATTTT	CASSGPRDKPNTIYF
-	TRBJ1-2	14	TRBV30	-	TGTGCCTGGACTCCGGGTCCATTAAACTATGGCTACACCTTC	CAWTPGPLNYGYTF
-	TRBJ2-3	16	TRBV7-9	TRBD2	TGTGCCAGCTCCCAGATACTAGCGCAACTGCGGGATACGCAGTATTTT	CASSQILAQLRDTQYF
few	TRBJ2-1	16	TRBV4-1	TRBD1	TGCGCCAGCAGCCGCACTCCGGGACAGGGCATCAATGAGCAGTTCTTC	CASSRTPGQGINEQFF
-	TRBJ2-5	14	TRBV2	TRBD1	TGTGCCAGCAGCGAGGGACAGGCTCAAGAGACCCAGTACTTC	CASSEGQAQETQYF
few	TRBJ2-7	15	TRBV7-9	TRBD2	TGTGCCAGCAGCCCCATTAGCGGGAGGAGGTACGAGCAGTACTTC	CASSPISGRRYEQYF
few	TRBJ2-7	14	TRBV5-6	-	TGTGCCAGCAGCTTGCTAGCCGGGCCGCGGGAGCAGTACTTC	CASSLLAGPREQYF
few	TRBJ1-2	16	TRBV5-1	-	TGCGCCAGCAGAAAACCGGGACGCTCAAGCCCTTATGGCTACACCTTC	CASRKPGRSSPYGYTF
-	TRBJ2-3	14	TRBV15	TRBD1	TGTGCCACCAGCAGGATGACAGGGGGAGATACGCAGTATTTT	CATSRMTGGDTQYF
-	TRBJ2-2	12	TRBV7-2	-	TGTGCCAGCCTGGAGAACACCGGGGAGCTGTTTTTT	CASLENTGELFF
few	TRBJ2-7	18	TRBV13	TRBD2	TGTGCCAGCAGCATAAGCGGTCTAGCGGGAGGACCCAACTACGAGCAGTACTTC	CASSISGLAGGPNYEQYF
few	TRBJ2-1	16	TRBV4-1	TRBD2	TGCGCCAGCAGCCCGACCCTACTAGCGGCCGGCCATGAGCAGTTCTTC	CASSPTLLAAGHEQFF
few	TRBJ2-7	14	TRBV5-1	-	TGCGCCAGCAGCTTGACCGGTATATCCTACGAGCAGTACTTC	CASSLTGISYEQYF
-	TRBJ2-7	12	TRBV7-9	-	TGTGCCAGCAGCTGGGCGTCCCCCGAGCAGTACTTC	CASSWASPEQYF
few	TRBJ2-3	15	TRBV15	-	TGTGCCACCAGCCGGGGTGAAGGCACTCCAGATACGCAGTATTTT	CATSRGEGTPDTQYF
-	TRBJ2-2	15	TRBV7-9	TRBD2	TGTGCCAGCAGCTACGGGGGGGATAACACCGGGGAGCTGTTTTTT	CASSYGGDNTGELFF
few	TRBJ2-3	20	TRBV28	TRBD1	TGTGCCAGCACTTCGTCGGGGACAGGGGGCCTCGGGGTTGTACCAGATACGCAGTATTTT	CASTSSGTGGLGVVPDTQYF
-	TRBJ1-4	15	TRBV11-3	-	TGTGCCAGCAGCTTAGAAGGCAGGGCCAACGAAAAACTGTTTTTT	CASSLEGRANEKLFF
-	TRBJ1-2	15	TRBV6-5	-	TGTGCCAGCAGTTACACATCGGGACCCCGCTATGGCTACACCTTC	CASSYTSGPRYGYTF
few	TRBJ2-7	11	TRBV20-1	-	TGCAGTGCTCTAGACAGCTACGAGCAGTACTTC	CSALDSYEQYF
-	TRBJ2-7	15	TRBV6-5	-	TGTGCCAGCAGTTACTCTTACAGGGCTTCCTACGAGCAGTACTTC	CASSYSYRASYEQYF
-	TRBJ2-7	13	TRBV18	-	TGTGCCAGCTCACCAGGGGAGACCTACGAGCAGTACTTC	CASSPGETYEQYF
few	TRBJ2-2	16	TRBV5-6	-	TGTGCCAGCAGCTGGGCCCCCCAGGGTCACACCGGGGAGCTGTTTTTT	CASSWAPQGHTGELFF
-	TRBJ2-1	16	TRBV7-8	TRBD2	TGTGCCAGCAGCTTAGTCGGGACTAGCGGGAGGAATGAGCAGTTCTTC	CASSLVGTSGRNEQFF
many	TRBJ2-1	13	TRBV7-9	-	TGCGCCAGCAGCTTGTCAGGCTACAATGAGCAGTTCTTC	CASSLSGYNEQFF
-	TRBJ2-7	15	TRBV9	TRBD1	TGTGCCAGCAGCAGAGGGGGGACAGGAGCTCCCGAGCAGTACTTC	CASSRGGTGAPEQYF
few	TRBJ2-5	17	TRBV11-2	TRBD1	TGTGCCAGCAGCCCATGGATAGGGACAGCACGACAAGAGACCCAGTACTTC	CASSPWIGTARQETQYF
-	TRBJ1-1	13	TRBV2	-	TGTGCCAGCAGTGTGCTCGGGAACACTGAAGCTTTCTTT	CASSVLGNTEAFF
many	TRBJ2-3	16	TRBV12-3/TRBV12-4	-	TGTGCCAGCAGTTTTGGACCAGACGAACGCACAGATACGCAGTATTTT	CASSFGPDERTDTQYF
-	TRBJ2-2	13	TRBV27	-	TGTGCCAGCAGTTTCGGGAGAACCGGGGAGCTGTTTTTT	CASSFGRTGELFF
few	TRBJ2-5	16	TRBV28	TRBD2	TGTGCCAGCAGTTTGATAGTTCTAGCGGGAGTGGAGACCCAGTACTTC	CASSLIVLAGVETQYF
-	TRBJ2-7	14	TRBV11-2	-	TGTGCCAGCAGCTCCCGAGGTTGGGGATACGAGCAGTACTTC	CASSSRGWGYEQYF
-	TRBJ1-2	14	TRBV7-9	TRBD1	TGTGCCAGCAGCTTGGACAGGACGTTCGATGGCTACACCTTC	CASSLDRTFDGYTF
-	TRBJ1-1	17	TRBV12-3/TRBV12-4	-	TGTGCCAGCAGTTTAACCTTTCCCCCGCGAGAGAACACTGAAGCTTTCTTT	CASSLTFPPRENTEAFF
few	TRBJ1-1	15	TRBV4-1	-	TGCGCCAGCAGCCGAAGAACGGCAGCGAACACTGAAGCTTTCTTT	CASSRRTAANTEAFF
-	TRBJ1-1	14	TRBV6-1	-	TGTGCCAGCAGTGTAGGGGAGTGGGGCACTGAAGCTTTCTTT	CASSVGEWGTEAFF
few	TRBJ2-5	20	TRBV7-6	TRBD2	TGTGCCAGCAGCTTCCCCTCCGGGGGGGGGAGCGATTTTTTTGGAGAGACCCAGTACTTC	CASSFPSGGGSDFFGETQYF
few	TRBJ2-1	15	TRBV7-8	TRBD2	TGTGCCAGCAGCGAGGGACTAGCTAGCAATGTCGGGCAGTTCTTC	CASSEGLASNVGQFF
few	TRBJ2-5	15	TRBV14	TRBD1	TGTGCCAGCAGCCAAGTGTCAGGGGGCTGGGAGACCCAGTACTTC	CASSQVSGGWETQYF
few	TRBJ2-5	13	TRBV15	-	TGTGCCACCAGCGAAAGACGGAAAGAGACCCAGTACTTC	CATSERRKETQYF
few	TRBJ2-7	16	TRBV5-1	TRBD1	TGCGCCAGCAGCTCCTATACCGGGACAGGGGGCTACGAGCAGTACTTC	CASSSYTGTGGYEQYF